This T cell receptor beta chain was documented in a study of cytomegalovirus exposure and HLA in healthy donors. Whole-study context: According to later analysis, the same platform produced the approximately 120 validation and 600 to 800 first-cohort repertoires. Study-level points and caveats: Listed as cytomegalovirus-associated were over 150 TCR beta chains. Through in vitro validation, a few CMV-associated chains were shown to be specific for CMV antigens.

Using immunoSEQ multiplex PCR, the repertoire was profiled, and TCRdb retains in-frame clones only, with some absent. The sample contains around 300,000 clones, around 90% of which appear only once. A note on this clone: Its specificity is unknown.

Germline CDR1 MNHEY, CDR2 SMNVEV (reference sequence). V gave up 4 bases and J gave up 2 bases; unmatched junction bases: 13. The CDR3 runs 17 residues. The sample was PBMCs. This sequence was found in a woman in her twenties or thirties in good health and CMV-seropositive. V is TRBV27 and J is TRBJ2-7; 8 bases are a match to TRBD2. CDR3 loop: CASSSASGYSVAYEQYF. The CDR3 bases are TGTGCCAGCAGTTCGGCTAGCGGGTACTCCGTCGCCTACGAGCAGTACTTC.